The text below deals with one TCR beta chain. No antigen is known for it. The PCR employed 60 Vbeta primers together with 13 Jbeta primers. Libraries were prepared by immunoSEQ multiplex PCR; TCRdb keeps only in-frame clonotypes and omits some of them. The table records roughly 100,000 clones, 78% of them present only once. The germline V gene has CDR1 MDHEN and CDR2 SYDVKM. The CDR3 spans 12 residues. Deletions cut 8 bases from V and 5 bases from J, with 9 bases between. This entry is derived from a study of cytomegalovirus exposure and HLA in healthy donors. Regarding the study as a whole: TCR beta chains numbering about 160 were designated cytomegalovirus-associated. Association of 15,000 to 20,000 TCR beta sequences with HLA alleles was found at 0.05 false discovery rate in a later analysis.

Sequenced sample: PBMCs. The sequence was collected from a woman between 35 and 50 years old in good health and CMV-seronegative. The rearrangement links TRBV28 to TRBJ1-4; D ambiguous. For the CDR3, the DNA is TGTGCCAGCGGCAGTTTGAATGAAAAACTGTTTTTT. Translation gives CASGSLNEKLFF.